These 9 T cell receptor beta chains share one sample of origin, sequenced in a study of identical twins. TCRdb re-derived calls from the 5' RACE reads in MiXCR, one entry per CDR3 protein. The table includes hundreds of thousands of distinct CDR3 sequences, around 8.3% detected once. These data also formed part of another study, on yellow fever vaccine responses in identical twins.

Sequences were obtained from PBMCs. All receptors derive from a woman aged 18-35 years in good health.

Only a few counts were recorded for this clonotype. The chain joins TRBV15 to TRBJ2-1; 7 positions match TRBD1. Germline CDR1 reads LNHNV; CDR2 reads YYDKDF (reference sequence). Losses at the gene ends were 1 base for V and 7 bases for J; bases not matched to a gene: 10. The CDR3 totals 16 residues. The CDR3 DNA is TGTGCCACCAGCAGAGCCGGGACAGTCCTTAGGAATGAGCAGTTCTTC. The encoded protein is CATSRAGTVLRNEQFF.

The CDR3 loop reads CASSSETGWFTDTQYF. For the CDR3, the DNA is TGTGCCAGCAGCTCCGAGACAGGGTGGTTTACAGATACGCAGTATTTT. The chain couples TRBV7-9 to TRBJ2-3; 7 nucleotides line up with TRBD1. Germline V gene sequence: CDR1 SEHNR, CDR2 FQNEAQ (reference sequence). V shed 4 bases and J 3 bases; nucleotides not matched to a gene: 10. There are 16 residues in the CDR3.

This clonotype showed up just a few times. The chain joins TRBV5-1 to TRBJ2-5; perhaps D is TRBD1 or TRBD2 (5 bases each). The CDR3 totals 15 residues. Looked up from germline, CDR1 is SGHRS and CDR2 is YFSETQ. V was shortened by 4 bases and J by 5 bases, with 18 bases between the two germline ends. This CDR3 is CASSPSSGPGETQYF. In nucleotides, the CDR3 is TGCGCCAGCAGCCCTTCATCAGGGCCGGGGGAGACCCAGTACTTC.

This clonotype was seen a few times. The chain has TRBV9 and TRBJ2-2, with TRBD1 matching over 8 bases. The germline V gene encodes CDR1 SGDLS and CDR2 YYNGEE. V dropped 4 bases and J dropped 7; count of bases not matched to a gene: 9. The CDR3 is made up of 15 amino acids. The CDR3 DNA reads as TGTGCCAGCAGCCTCCGGACAGGGCTGCACGGGGAGCTGTTTTTT. As protein: CASSLRTGLHGELFF.

This clonotype was seen only a few times. The DNA for the CDR3 is TGTGCCTGGACGGGACTCTACGAGCAGTACTTC. It is translated as CAWTGLYEQYF. The J gene is TRBJ2-7, the V gene TRBV30, with D perhaps TRBD2 (6 bases). In germline, CDR1 is GTSNPN, CDR2 SVGIG (reference sequence). V was clipped by 4 bases and J by 3 bases, with 7 bases between them. CDR3 length: 11 residues. The full variable domain, completed using reference TRBV30 and TRBJ2-7, is SQTIHQWPATLVQPVGSPLSLECTVEGTSNPNLYWYRQAAGRGLQLLFYSVGIGQISSEVPQNLSASRPQDRQFILSSKKLLLSDSGFYLCAWTGLYEQYFGPGTRLTVT.

This CDR3 reads CASSYGTDSEAFF. The CDR3 region has the DNA TGTGCCAGCAGTTACGGGACTGACTCCGAAGCTTTCTTT. The rearrangement uses TRBV6-6 and TRBJ1-1; weak D call: TRBD1 (5 bases). The germline CDR1 and CDR2 sequences are MNHNY and SVGAGI (reference sequence). Deletions cut 2 bases from V and 8 bases from J, with 12 bases between. The CDR3 is 13 residues long.

The J gene is TRBJ2-7, the V gene TRBV4-2; 7 positions match TRBD1. The germline CDR1 and CDR2 sequences are LGHNA and YNFKEQ. This CDR3 comprises 16 residues. The trim removed 1 base at V and 9 bases at J, leaving 15 bases unmatched. The DNA of the CDR3 is TGTGCCAGCAGCCAAGTGGTAGGACAGGAACGTCCAGGGCAGTACTTC. Its translation is CASSQVVGQERPGQYF.

The chain uses TRBV27 and TRBJ2-1; D possibly corresponds to TRBD1 (6 bases). CDR1 and CDR2 from the germline V gene are MNHEY and SMNVEV (reference sequence). The CDR3 covers 14 residues. V was trimmed by 3 bases and J by 9 bases, leaving 15 bases between them. CDR3 DNA sequence: TGTGCCAGCAGTTTCCTACAGGGAAGGGGTGAGCAGTTCTTC. Its protein product is CASSFLQGRGEQFF.

DNA for the CDR3: TGCAGCGTTGAAGGGACAGGGCCATCTTACGAGACCCAGTACTTC. This gives the protein CSVEGTGPSYETQYF. The genes are TRBV29-1 and TRBJ2-5, with 8 bases identical to TRBD1. Unmatched junction bases numbered 9, after V lost 1 base and J lost 5 bases. This CDR3 contains 15 residues. CDR1 is SQVTM, CDR2 ANQGSEA, per germline.